A single sample is the source of the 9 T cell receptor beta chains below, sequenced in a study of blood T cell repertoires in COVID-19 (dated by TCRdb to 2019 to 2021). Library construction relied on the immunoSEQ multiplex PCR assay. TCRdb's version of the immuneACCESS table is confined to in-frame rearrangements and falls short of the full clone set. An unresolved V gene accounts for under half of the shortfall where checked; the remainder is of unknown origin. Present in this sample are about 190,000 clones, around 90% of which were seen just once. Around 0.63% of the sample goes to the ten largest clones. The sample was peripheral blood. Every receptor here comes from a man in his fifties or sixties with acute or convalescent COVID-19.

Comments on this clone: Other DNA sequences within the sample encode an identical CDR3. The genes are TRBV3-1 (or the pseudogene TRBV3-2) and TRBJ2-6, with a weak D call TRBD1 (6 bases). The CDR3 has 15 amino acids. Germline CDR1 and CDR2: LGHDT and YNNKEL (reference sequence). Trimming shortened V by 6 bases and J by 1 base, and 10 bases separated the two germline ends. CDR3 in amino acids: CASSQDSSGANVLTF. The CDR3 DNA is TGTGCCAGCAGTCAGGACAGTTCTGGGGCCAACGTCCTGACTTTC.

The rearrangement links TRBV11-2 to TRBJ1-6, with TRBD1 matching over 7 bases. CDR1 SGHAT and CDR2 FQNNGV come from the germline V gene. V shed 4 bases and J 5 bases; nucleotides not matched to a gene: 8. The CDR3 runs to 16 residues. CDR3 region: CASSWDSLENNSPLHF. As DNA, the CDR3 is TGTGCCAGCAGCTGGGACAGCCTAGAAAATAATTCACCCCTCCACTTT. Variable domain in full (rest from reference TRBV11-2 and TRBJ1-6): EAGVAQSPRYKIIEKRQSVAFWCNPISGHATLYWYQQILGQGPKLLIQFQNNGVVDDSQLPKDRFSAERLKGVDSTLKIQPAKLEDSAVYLCASSWDSLENNSPLHFGNGTRLTVT.

The chain uses TRBV29-1 and TRBJ2-2; D gene uncertain. This CDR3 region has 11 residues. Germline V gives CDR1 SQVTM, CDR2 ANQGSEA. V was pared by 0 bases and J by 10 bases, with 6 bases between. CDR3 loop: CSVEDTQELFF. CDR3 nucleotides: TGCAGCGTTGAAGACACTCAGGAGCTGTTTTTT.

The chain combines TRBV27 with TRBJ2-2, with 11 bases identical to TRBD2. V lost 7 bases to trimming and J lost 4 bases; unmatched junction nucleotides: 8. This CDR3 spans 16 amino acids. Germline loops: CDR1 MNHEY, CDR2 SMNVEV (reference sequence). The CDR3 loop is CASTVAGTSGTGELFF. CDR3 coding DNA: TGTGCCAGCACTGTGGCCGGGACTAGCGGCACCGGGGAGCTGTTTTTT.

This clone turned up a few times. The CDR3 spells CASSLLGGTNGANVLTF. CDR3 DNA: TGTGCCAGCAGCTTATTAGGGGGGACTAATGGGGCCAACGTCCTGACTTTC. The chain carries TRBV11-2 and TRBJ2-6, with D perhaps matching TRBD2 (7 bases). V was cut by 2 bases and J by 3 bases, with 14 bases left in between. The CDR3 extends over 17 amino acids. The germline CDR1 and CDR2 sequences are SGHAT and FQNNGV.

J is TRBJ1-5 and V is TRBV30; possibly TRBD1 for D (6 bases). V was pared by 2 bases and J by 0 bases, with 8 bases between. From germline, CDR1 is GTSNPN and CDR2 SVGIG (reference sequence). The CDR3 runs to 14 residues. The CDR3 here is CAWSPGHSNQPQHF. DNA for the CDR3: TGTGCCTGGAGTCCGGGACATAGCAATCAGCCCCAGCATTTT.

This clone was recorded a few times. The chain has TRBV14 and TRBJ1-1; D is undetermined. Trimming removed 0 bases at V and 1 base at J, with 3 bases between. Germline assignment: CDR1 SGHDN and CDR2 FVKESK. The CDR3 contains 13 residues. The chain's CDR3 is CASSQDGNTEAFF. The CDR3 DNA follows: TGTGCCAGCAGCCAAGACGGGAACACTGAAGCTTTCTTT.

This clone came up a few times. The chain recombines TRBV4-1 with TRBJ2-7; 7 nucleotides line up with TRBD1. This CDR3 is 16 amino acids long. The germline CDR1 and CDR2 sequences are MGHRA and YSYEKL. With 0 bases clipped from V and 6 bases from J, the junction kept 11 bases outside the gene matches. Here the CDR3 reads CASSQDFLRGRGEQYF. DNA of the CDR3: TGCGCCAGCAGCCAAGATTTTTTAAGGGGGCGAGGCGAGCAGTACTTC.

This clone was counted only a few times. V and J are TRBV6-5 and TRBJ2-2; weak D call: TRBD2 (5 bases). V dropped 2 bases and J dropped 6 bases, with 13 bases sitting between them. The CDR3 spans 15 residues. In germline, CDR1 is MNHEY, CDR2 SVGAGI. DNA for the CDR3: TGTGCCAGCAGTTACGGCCGGGCCGGGGCCGGGGAGCTGTTTTTT. This encodes CASSYGRAGAGELFF.